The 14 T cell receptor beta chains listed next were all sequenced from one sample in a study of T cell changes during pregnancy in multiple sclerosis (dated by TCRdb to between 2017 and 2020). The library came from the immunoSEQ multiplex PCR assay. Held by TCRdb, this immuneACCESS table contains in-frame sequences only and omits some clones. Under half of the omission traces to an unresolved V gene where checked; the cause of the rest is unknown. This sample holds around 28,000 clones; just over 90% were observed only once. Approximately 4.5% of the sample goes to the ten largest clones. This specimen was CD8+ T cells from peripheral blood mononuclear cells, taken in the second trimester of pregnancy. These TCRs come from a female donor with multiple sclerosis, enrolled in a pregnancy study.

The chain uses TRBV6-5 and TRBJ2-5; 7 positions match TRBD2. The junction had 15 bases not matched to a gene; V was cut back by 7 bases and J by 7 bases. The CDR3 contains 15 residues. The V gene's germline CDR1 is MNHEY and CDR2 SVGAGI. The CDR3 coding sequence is TGTGCCAGCATTAAACTAGCGACCCTAGGAGGGACCCAGTACTTC. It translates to CASIKLATLGGTQYF.

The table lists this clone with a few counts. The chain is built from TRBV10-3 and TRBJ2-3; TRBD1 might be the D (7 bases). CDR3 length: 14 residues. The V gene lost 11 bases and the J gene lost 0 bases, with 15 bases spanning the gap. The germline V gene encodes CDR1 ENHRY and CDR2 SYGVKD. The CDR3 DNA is TGTGCCTTATGGGACAGCGGGAGCACAGATACGCAGTATTTT. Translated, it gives CALWDSGSTDTQYF.

For the CDR3, the DNA is TGCGCCAGCAGCTTGAACAGGGGGCGAGAGACCCAGTACTTC. Translation: CASSLNRGRETQYF. The chain recombines TRBV5-1 with TRBJ2-5; 9 nucleotides agree with TRBD1. V shed 1 base and J 4 bases; nucleotides not matched to a gene: 2. The germline CDR1 and CDR2 sequences are SGHRS and YFSETQ. The CDR3 covers 14 residues.

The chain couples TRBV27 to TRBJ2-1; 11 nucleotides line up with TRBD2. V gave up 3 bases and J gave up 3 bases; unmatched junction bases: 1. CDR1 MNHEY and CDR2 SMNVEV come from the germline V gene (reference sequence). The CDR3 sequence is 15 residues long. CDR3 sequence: CASSFGLAGYNEQFF. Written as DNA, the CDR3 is TGTGCCAGCAGTTTTGGACTAGCGGGCTACAATGAGCAGTTCTTC.

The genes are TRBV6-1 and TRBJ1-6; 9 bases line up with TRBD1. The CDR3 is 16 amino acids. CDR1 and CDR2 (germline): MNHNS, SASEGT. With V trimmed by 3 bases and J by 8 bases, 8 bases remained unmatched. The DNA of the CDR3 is TGTGCCAGCAGTGACCTGCCGGACAGGGGTGATTCACCCCTCCACTTT. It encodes CASSDLPDRGDSPLHF.

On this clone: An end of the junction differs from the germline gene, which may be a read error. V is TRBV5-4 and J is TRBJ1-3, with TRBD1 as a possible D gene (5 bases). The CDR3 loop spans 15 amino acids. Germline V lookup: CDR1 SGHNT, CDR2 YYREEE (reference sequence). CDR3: CASSLGGVPGNTIYF. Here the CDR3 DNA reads TGTGCCAGCAGTTTGGGGGGGGTCCCTGGAAACACCATATATTTT.

The CDR3, as DNA: TGCGCCAGCAGTGAGTTAGCGGCAACGCAGTTCTTC. Its protein is CASSELAATQFF. The gene calls are TRBV10-2 and TRBJ2-1, with D possibly matching TRBD2 (6 bases). The CDR3 runs 12 residues. The germline gives CDR1 WSHSY, CDR2 SAAADI. V was clipped by 1 base and J by 12 bases, with 10 bases between them.

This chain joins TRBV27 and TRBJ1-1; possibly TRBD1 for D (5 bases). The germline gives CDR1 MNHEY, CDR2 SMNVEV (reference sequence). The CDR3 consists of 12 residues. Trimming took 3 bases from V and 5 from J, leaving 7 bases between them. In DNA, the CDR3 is TGTGCCAGCAGTTTTAGGGGAACTGAAGCTTTCTTT. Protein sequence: CASSFRGTEAFF.

In nucleotides, the CDR3 is TGTGCCAGTAAGGGACTAGCGGGAGAAAACTCCTACGAGCAGTACTTC. This encodes CASKGLAGENSYEQYF. The V call is TRBV19, the J call TRBJ2-7; the match to TRBD2 covers 14 bases. J was trimmed by 0 bases and V by 7 bases; bases with no gene match: 5. Germline V gives CDR1 LNHDA, CDR2 SQIVND (reference sequence). CDR3 length: 16 amino acids.

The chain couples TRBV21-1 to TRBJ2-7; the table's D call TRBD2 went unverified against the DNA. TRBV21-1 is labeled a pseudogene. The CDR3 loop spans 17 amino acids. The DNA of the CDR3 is TGTGCCAGCAGCCACCCGGAGGGACTAGCGGGAGTAGGCGAGCAGTACTTC. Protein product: CASSHPEGLAGVGEQYF.

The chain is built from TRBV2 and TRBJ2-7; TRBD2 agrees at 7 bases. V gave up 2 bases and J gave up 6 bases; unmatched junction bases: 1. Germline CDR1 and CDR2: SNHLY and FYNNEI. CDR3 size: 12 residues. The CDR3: CASSEIAGEQYF. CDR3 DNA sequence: TGTGCCAGCAGTGAAATAGCGGGCGAGCAGTACTTC.

DNA for the CDR3: TGTGCCAGCAGCTTTCGAGCGGCTCCAGATACGCAGTATTTT. Residues: CASSFRAAPDTQYF. The genes are TRBV7-2 and TRBJ2-3; TRBD2 is a possible D gene (5 bases). Per germline, CDR1 SGHTA and CDR2 FQGNSA. The CDR3 consists of 14 residues. The germline V and J ends were trimmed by 3 bases and 4 bases, with 11 bases remaining between them.

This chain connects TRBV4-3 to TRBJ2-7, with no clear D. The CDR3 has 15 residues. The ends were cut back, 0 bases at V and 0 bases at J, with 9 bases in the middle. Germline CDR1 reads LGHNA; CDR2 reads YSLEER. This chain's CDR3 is CASSQESIYSYEQYF. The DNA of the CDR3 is TGCGCCAGCAGCCAAGAGAGCATCTACTCCTACGAGCAGTACTTC.

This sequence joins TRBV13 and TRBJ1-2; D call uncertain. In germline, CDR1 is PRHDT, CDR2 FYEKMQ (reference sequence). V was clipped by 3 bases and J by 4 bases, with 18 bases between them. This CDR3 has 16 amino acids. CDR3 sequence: CASSFTPRGTSYGYTF. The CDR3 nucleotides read TGTGCCAGCAGCTTTACGCCCCGGGGAACTAGCTATGGCTACACCTTC.